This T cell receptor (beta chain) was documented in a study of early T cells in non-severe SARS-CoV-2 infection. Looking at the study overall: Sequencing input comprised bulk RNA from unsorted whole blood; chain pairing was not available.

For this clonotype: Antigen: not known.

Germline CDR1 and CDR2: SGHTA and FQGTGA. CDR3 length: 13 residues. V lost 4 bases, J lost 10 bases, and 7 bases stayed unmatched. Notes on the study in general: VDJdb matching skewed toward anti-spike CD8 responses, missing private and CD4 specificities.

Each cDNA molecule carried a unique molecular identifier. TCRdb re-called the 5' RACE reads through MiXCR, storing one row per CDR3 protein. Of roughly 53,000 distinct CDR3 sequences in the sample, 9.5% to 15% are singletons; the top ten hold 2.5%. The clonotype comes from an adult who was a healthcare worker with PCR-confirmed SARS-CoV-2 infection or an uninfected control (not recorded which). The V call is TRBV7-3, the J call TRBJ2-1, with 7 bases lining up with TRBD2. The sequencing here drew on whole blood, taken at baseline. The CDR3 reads CASSSRTSEEQFF. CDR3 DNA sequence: TGTGCCAGCAGCTCGCGTACTAGCGAGGAGCAGTTCTTC.